This T cell receptor beta chain was sequenced in a study of blood T cell repertoires in COVID-19. In germline, CDR1 is LNHNV, CDR2 YYDKDF (reference sequence). The CDR3 sequence is 14 residues long. V lost 0 bases to trimming and J lost 2 bases, with 8 bases between them. Per the original methods: The assay estimated nucleated cells by amplifying reference gene primers. The assay was immunoSEQ multiplex PCR, and TCRdb's table has in-frame clones only and misses some. V, J and clone size were drawn from that table, and D and trimming were deduced from the DNA. Of under 200,000 clones listed, roughly 80% are singletons.

The sequence came from a human donor in a cohort sampled during active COVID-19. Sequencing was carried out using peripheral blood. The chain uses TRBV15 and TRBJ2-7; maybe TRBD1 (5 bases). The CDR3 protein is CATSRDPTAYEQYF. The CDR3 region has the DNA TGTGCCACCAGCAGAGATCCGACAGCCTACGAGCAGTACTTC.